This T cell receptor beta chain originates from a study of T cells expressing NK-cell markers. Study background: Obtained from sorted CD3+CD56+NKG2C+, CD3+CD56+NKG2C- and CD3+CD56-NKG2C+ T cells were the TCR beta repertoires.

Germline V CDR1 and CDR2: SGDLS, YYNGEE. The CDR3 runs 13 residues. UMIs were included in TCR beta cDNA generated by 5'RACE template switching. TCRdb re-called the 5' RACE reads and catalogs CDR3 proteins one per entry, DNA excluded. Across about 5,100 distinct CDR3 sequences, the top ten clones capture roughly 14% of the sample. Judged by frequency, this clonotype is medium-sized. The sequenced sample consisted of blood T cells: a sorted CD56 or NKG2C T cell subset, CD4+ or CD8+ T cells, or bulk PBMC T cells (not recorded which). This receptor was identified in a man younger than 30 in good health. This rearrangement joins TRBV9 to TRBJ2-1; the TCRdb call, TRBD1, lacks DNA for checking. The CDR3 loop is CASSVQGTNEQFF. Supplemented by reference TRBV9 and TRBJ2-1, the full variable domain reads DSGVTQTPKHLITATGQRVTLRCSPRSGDLSVYWYQQSLDQGLQFLIQYYNGEERAKGNILERFSAQQFPDLHSELNLSSLELGDSALYFCASSVQGTNEQFFGPGTRLTVL.